This entry lists 28 T cell receptor beta chains sequenced from one sample in a study of Tregs in tolerant kidney transplant recipients. Measured with immunoSEQ multiplex PCR; TCRdb has only the in-frame clones, and not every one. The sample carries 110,000 or so clones, roughly 92% recorded once. The specimen sequenced was CD4+ T cells from blood. The receptor set was obtained from a human donor in good health.

V gene TRBV7-9 combines with J gene TRBJ2-7, with TRBD1 matching over 7 bases. Per the germline V gene, CDR1 is SEHNR and CDR2 is FQNEAQ (reference sequence). Trimming at V came to 4 bases and at J to 1 base, leaving 4 bases not matched to a gene. This CDR3 has 14 residues. CDR3 residues: CASSWVGQSYEQYF. CDR3 nucleotide sequence: TGTGCCAGCAGCTGGGTGGGACAGTCCTACGAGCAGTACTTC.

The chain uses TRBV5-4 and TRBJ2-2, with 9 bases aligning to TRBD2. The germline V gene has CDR1 SGHNT and CDR2 YYREEE (reference sequence). CDR3 size: 16 residues. V was clipped by 4 bases and J by 3 bases; unmatched bases: 7. The CDR3 sequence: CASSPRGGVDTGELFF. The CDR3 DNA is TGTGCCAGCAGCCCGCGGGGGGGAGTCGACACCGGGGAGCTGTTTTTT.

The chain recombines TRBV30 with TRBJ2-7; tentative D call: TRBD1 (6 bases). The CDR3 is made up of 13 amino acids. Germline CDR1 reads GTSNPN; CDR2 reads SVGIG (reference sequence). Deletions cut 1 base from V and 2 bases from J, with 9 bases between. The CDR3 spells CAWSEGDTYEQYF. CDR3 bases: TGTGCCTGGAGTGAAGGGGACACCTACGAGCAGTACTTC.

This clone was detected only once. This sequence joins TRBV7-6 and TRBJ2-7; TRBD1 matches 9 bases. CDR1 is SGHVS and CDR2 is FNYEAQ in the germline V gene. This CDR3 has 14 residues. V shed 4 bases, J shed 8 bases, and the junction held 9 bases outside the gene matches. CDR3 nucleotides: TGTGCCAGCAGCTCTCCGGGACAGGGAAGGAAGCAGTACTTC. It encodes CASSSPGQGRKQYF.

The chain recombines TRBV5-1 with TRBJ2-1; 9 bases align to TRBD2. V lost 4 bases and J lost 3; bases outside the gene matches: 11. The CDR3 consists of 17 residues. Germline lookup yields CDR1 SGHRS and CDR2 YFSETQ. DNA of the CDR3: TGCGCCAGCAGCCAAGACGGGCTAGCGGGATTCTACAATGAGCAGTTCTTC. It specifies CASSQDGLAGFYNEQFF.

The CDR3 here is CASSSLDTGELFF. DNA for the CDR3: TGTGCCAGCAGTTCGCTAGACACCGGGGAGCTGTTTTTT. The V and J genes are TRBV6-6 and TRBJ2-2, with D uncertain. CDR1 is MNHNY, CDR2 SVGAGI, per germline (reference sequence). Trimming cost V 4 bases and J 3 bases, with 6 bases left between them. The CDR3 has 13 amino acids.

This rearrangement joins TRBV9 to TRBJ2-1; D is unclear. From germline, CDR1 is SGDLS and CDR2 YYNGEE. Trimming removed 1 base from V and 0 bases from J, with 5 bases in between. The CDR3 runs to 14 residues. In DNA, the CDR3 is TGTGCCAGCAGCGTATCAAGCTCCTACAATGAGCAGTTCTTC. Amino acids: CASSVSSSYNEQFF.

The genes are TRBV5-1 and TRBJ2-3, with D tentatively TRBD1 or TRBD2 (6 bases each). Germline V gives CDR1 SGHRS, CDR2 YFSETQ. Trimming cost V 7 bases and J 6 bases, with 15 bases left between them. The CDR3 contains 13 residues. The CDR3 DNA follows: TGCGCCAGCGGGGGGCCTAGCGCGGATACGCAGTATTTT. Translating it yields CASGGPSADTQYF.

The chain is built from TRBV5-1 and TRBJ1-2, with D maybe TRBD1 (5 bases). Trimming stripped 0 bases from V and 7 bases from J, with 19 bases between. The germline V gene has CDR1 SGHRS and CDR2 YFSETQ. The CDR3 is made up of 16 amino acids. The CDR3 reads CASSLDPGLLWGGYTF. The CDR3 DNA follows: TGCGCCAGCAGCTTGGACCCGGGACTCCTTTGGGGTGGCTACACCTTC.

This chain uses TRBV9 with TRBJ2-2; 10 bases map to TRBD2. Germline V lookup: CDR1 SGDLS, CDR2 YYNGEE. The CDR3 is 17 amino acids. V trimming: 4 bases; J trimming: 5 bases; junction bases outside the gene matches: 11. The CDR3 sequence: CASSLSGGPAETGELFF. As DNA, the CDR3 is TGTGCCAGCAGCCTTAGCGGGGGGCCCGCTGAAACCGGGGAGCTGTTTTTT. The entire variable domain, with the rest obtained from reference TRBV9 and TRBJ2-2, is as follows: DSGVTQTPKHLITATGQRVTLRCSPRSGDLSVYWYQQSLDQGLQFLIQYYNGEERAKGNILERFSAQQFPDLHSELNLSSLELGDSALYFCASSLSGGPAETGELFFGEGSRLTVL.

V is TRBV19 and J is TRBJ2-1; TRBD2 matches at 12 bases. Germline loops: CDR1 LNHDA, CDR2 SQIVND (reference sequence). The junction had 9 bases not matched to a gene; V was cut back by 5 bases and J by 1 base. The CDR3 runs to 18 residues. The CDR3, as DNA: TGTGCCAGTAGTCGGCGCCTAGCGGGAGGGCCATCCTACAATGAGCAGTTCTTC. This codes for CASSRRLAGGPSYNEQFF.

The chain has TRBV25-1 and TRBJ1-4; a possible D gene is TRBD1 (5 bases). Trimming cost V 2 bases and J 5 bases, with 15 bases left between them. The CDR3 runs 16 residues. Germline CDR1 MGHDK, CDR2 SYGVNS. CDR3: CASSEGGTGQNEKLFF. In nucleotides, the CDR3 is TGTGCCAGCAGTGAAGGAGGGACCGGTCAGAATGAAAAACTGTTTTTT. Drawing the rest from reference TRBV25-1 and TRBJ1-4, the complete variable domain is EADIYQTPRYLVIGTGKKITLECSQTMGHDKMYWYQQDPGMELHLIHYSYGVNSTEKGDLSSESTVSRIRTEHFPLTLESARPSHTSQYLCASSEGGTGQNEKLFFGSGTQLSVL.

V usage is TRBV5-4 and J usage is TRBJ2-3, with a weak D call TRBD2 (5 bases). V dropped 0 bases and J dropped 4 bases, with 6 bases sitting between them. Germline CDR1 SGHNT, CDR2 YYREEE (reference sequence). CDR3 size: 13 residues. The CDR3 bases are TGTGCCAGCAGCTTGGTGGGAGCAGATACGCAGTATTTT. This gives the protein CASSLVGADTQYF. The whole variable domain, filled in from reference TRBV5-4 and TRBJ2-3, reads ETGVTQSPTHLIKTRGQQVTLRCSSQSGHNTVSWYQQALGQGPQFIFQYYREEENGRGNFPPRFSGLQFPNYSSELNVNALELDDSALYLCASSLVGADTQYFGPGTRLTVL.

The rearrangement uses TRBV7-9 and TRBJ2-7; TRBD1 might be the D (7 bases). Deletions cut 4 bases from V and 2 bases from J, with 15 bases between. The CDR3 contains 15 residues. Germline-derived CDR1 and CDR2 are SEHNR and FQNEAQ (reference sequence). The CDR3 nucleotides are TGTGCCAGCAGCTCCCCGGAGGGGGCTACCTACGAGCAGTACTTC. Protein sequence: CASSSPEGATYEQYF.

J is TRBJ1-2 and V is TRBV5-8, with no clear D. This CDR3 comprises 14 residues. Germline assignment: CDR1 SGHTS and CDR2 YDEGEE. V shed 7 bases and J shed 2 bases, with 15 bases lying between them. This CDR3 reads CASFILASNYGYTF. CDR3 nucleotides: TGTGCCAGCTTCATTCTTGCTTCAAACTATGGCTACACCTTC.

The genes are TRBV2 and TRBJ1-1; 7 bases line up with TRBD1. V lost 7 bases, J lost 0 bases, and 5 bases stayed unmatched. The CDR3 spans 14 residues. The germline CDR1 and CDR2 sequences are SNHLY and FYNNEI. CDR3 in DNA: TGTGCCAGCACGGGACAGCCTATGAACACTGAAGCTTTCTTT. The encoded protein is CASTGQPMNTEAFF.

This rearrangement joins TRBV10-2 to TRBJ2-7, with 10 nucleotides matching TRBD2. V dropped 7 bases and J dropped 2; count of bases not matched to a gene: 11. This CDR3 has 16 residues. Germline CDR1 reads WSHSY; CDR2 reads SAAADI. CDR3 DNA sequence: TGCGCCAGCACCGGGGGTCGTCTAGCGGGGGCCTACGAGCAGTACTTC. This sequence encodes CASTGGRLAGAYEQYF.

V gene TRBV7-9 combines with J gene TRBJ2-2; tentative D call: TRBD1 (6 bases). Looked up from germline, CDR1 is SEHNR and CDR2 is FQNEAQ (reference sequence). CDR3 length: 17 amino acids. The V gene lost 4 bases and the J gene lost 0 bases, with 15 bases spanning the gap. The CDR3 DNA follows: TGTGCCAGCAGCTCGACGGGGTACAGGGCGAACACCGGGGAGCTGTTTTTT. Protein product: CASSSTGYRANTGELFF. Together with reference TRBV7-9 and TRBJ2-2, the CDR3 gives the full variable domain: DTGVSQNPRHKITKRGQNVTFRCDPISEHNRLYWYRQTLGQGPEFLTYFQNEAQLEKSRLLSDRFSAERPKGSFSTLEIQRTEQGDSAMYLCASSSTGYRANTGELFFGEGSRLTVL.

The chain joins TRBV5-1 to TRBJ2-7; D remains ambiguous. The CDR3 is 14 residues long. CDR1 and CDR2 (germline): SGHRS, YFSETQ. Trimming took off 5 bases at V and 2 bases at J, with 14 bases between the two ends. CDR3 amino acids: CASSASGRTYEQYF. The CDR3 region has the DNA TGCGCCAGCAGTGCGTCAGGACGCACCTACGAGCAGTACTTC.

V and J are TRBV5-1 and TRBJ2-7; no clear D. The V gene's germline CDR1 is SGHRS and CDR2 YFSETQ. The V and J ends lost 2 bases and 0 bases respectively, with 12 bases between them. This CDR3 has 15 amino acids. In DNA, the CDR3 is TGCGCCAGCAGCTTCGGGTTCCCCAGCTCCTACGAGCAGTACTTC. Protein sequence: CASSFGFPSSYEQYF.

This clone was counted only a few times. V is TRBV4-1 and J is TRBJ2-7; D is tentatively TRBD1 or TRBD2 (5 bases each). CDR3 length: 14 residues. The V gene lost 4 bases and the J gene lost 2 bases, with 12 bases spanning the gap. CDR1 and CDR2 (germline): MGHRA, YSYEKL. The CDR3 is CASSRDQGPYEQYF. The CDR3 DNA reads as TGCGCCAGCAGCCGGGACCAAGGGCCCTACGAGCAGTACTTC.

This chain connects TRBV5-1 to TRBJ2-3, with 8 nucleotides matching TRBD2. The germline CDR1 and CDR2 sequences are SGHRS and YFSETQ. The junction had 9 bases not matched to a gene; V was cut back by 4 bases and J by 5 bases. The CDR3 totals 15 residues. The CDR3 sequence: CASSSYGTRGDTQYF. The DNA of the CDR3 is TGCGCCAGCAGCAGCTACGGGACTAGAGGAGATACGCAGTATTTT.

This chain links TRBV19 with TRBJ1-1; D is unresolved. This CDR3 spans 14 amino acids. Trimming shortened V by 8 bases and J by 1 base, and 14 bases separated the two germline ends. From germline, CDR1 is LNHDA and CDR2 SQIVND (reference sequence). CDR3 protein: CASSVVGGNTEAFF. CDR3 nucleotides: TGTGCCAGTTCGGTGGTCGGTGGGAACACTGAAGCTTTCTTT.

This chain uses TRBV2 with TRBJ1-1; TRBD1 might be the D (5 bases). Germline V gene data show CDR1 as SNHLY and CDR2 as FYNNEI. The CDR3 has 13 residues. The V end lost 6 bases, the J end lost 4 bases, and 12 bases lay between the germline ends. CDR3 DNA: TGTGCCAGCAGCGCAGGGAGGCTCACTGAAGCTTTCTTT. It specifies CASSAGRLTEAFF. Supplemented by reference TRBV2 and TRBJ1-1, the full variable domain reads EPEVTQTPSHQVTQMGQEVILRCVPISNHLYFYWYRQILGQKVEFLVSFYNNEISEKSEIFDDQFSVERPDGSNFTLKIRSTKLEDSAMYFCASSAGRLTEAFFGQGTRLTVV.

Note on this clone: The sample carries other DNA sequences with the same CDR3. The chain has TRBV27 and TRBJ2-2, with a weak D call TRBD2 (5 bases). This CDR3 region has 12 residues. The V end lost 5 bases, the J end lost 4 bases, and 5 bases lay between the germline ends. Germline CDR1 is MNHEY and CDR2 is SMNVEV (reference sequence). The CDR3 here is CASSRGTGELFF. The CDR3 DNA follows: TGTGCCAGCAGTCGGGGCACCGGGGAGCTGTTTTTT.

The chain carries TRBV5-1 and TRBJ1-1; TRBD1 aligns across 8 bases. V gave up 0 bases and J gave up 7 bases; unmatched junction bases: 8. Germline V gene sequence: CDR1 SGHRS, CDR2 YFSETQ. CDR3 length equals 15 residues. In nucleotides, the CDR3 is TGCGCCAGCAGCTTGGCCGGCAGGGGGCCTTTTGAAGCTTTCTTT. Translation gives CASSLAGRGPFEAFF.

This clone has only a few counts. The gene calls are TRBV5-4 and TRBJ2-1; the D is unclear. The CDR3 has 13 amino acids. Germline V lookup: CDR1 SGHNT, CDR2 YYREEE (reference sequence). Trimming took off 4 bases at V and 4 bases at J, with 9 bases between the two ends. The CDR3 coding sequence is TGTGCCAGCAGCCTGACCCGGTACAATGAGCAGTTCTTC. This gives the protein CASSLTRYNEQFF.

J is TRBJ2-7 and V is TRBV4-1; 9 bases map to TRBD2. This CDR3 has 16 residues. The germline CDR1 and CDR2 sequences are MGHRA and YSYEKL. V lost 3 bases and J lost 3; bases outside the gene matches: 9. CDR3 bases: TGCGCCAGCAGCCAGGTAGCGGGGGCCATCTTCTACGAGCAGTACTTC. This translates into CASSQVAGAIFYEQYF.